These 14 T cell receptor beta chains were all obtained from the same sample, sequenced in a study of CD8+CD57+ T cells in acquired aplastic anemia. Genomic DNA templated the TCR beta VDJ and CDR3 profiling. One entry per CDR3 protein results from TCRdb running MiXCR on the reads. The sample has 200,000 to 250,000 distinct CDR3 sequences, roughly 53% seen once. Patients chosen for sequencing had shown CD8+CD57+ cell expansion by flow cytometry. The sequencing input was sorted CD4+, CD8+, or CD8+CD57+ T cells (not recorded which) from PBMCs. The receptors here all came from a human donor with aplastic anemia.

The genes are TRBV18 and TRBJ2-3; perhaps TRBD1 as D (6 bases). This CDR3 is 15 amino acids long. The germline V gene encodes CDR1 KGHSH and CDR2 LQKENI. Trimming cost V 3 bases and J 1 base, with 11 bases left between them. CDR3 in amino acids: CASSPTGSGTDTQYF. The CDR3 region has the DNA TGTGCCAGCTCACCGACAGGCTCTGGCACAGATACGCAGTATTTT.

This clonotype has a count of ten or more. The J gene is TRBJ1-6, the V gene TRBV28; TRBD1 agrees at 7 bases. The germline CDR1 and CDR2 sequences are MDHEN and SYDVKM. Trimming cost V 5 bases and J 6 bases; bases outside gene matches: 10. The CDR3 is made up of 16 amino acids. DNA for the CDR3: TGTGCCAGCAGTGCCTCCGGACAGGCGACTAATTCACCCCTCCACTTT. This sequence encodes CASSASGQATNSPLHF.

Many counts were recorded for this clonotype. This sequence joins TRBV7-8 and TRBJ2-5; the match to TRBD2 covers 10 bases. CDR1 and CDR2 from the germline V gene are SGHVS and FQNEAQ. V trimming: 5 bases; J trimming: 5 bases; junction bases outside the gene matches: 5. The CDR3 is 14 residues long. The CDR3 region is CASSDKRGGETQYF. The CDR3 region has the DNA TGTGCCAGCAGCGATAAGCGGGGGGGGGAGACCCAGTACTTC.

The table lists this clonotype with many counts. The chain couples TRBV2 to TRBJ2-1, with 11 bases aligning to TRBD2. The CDR3 contains 15 residues. Germline V lookup: CDR1 SNHLY, CDR2 FYNNEI. The trim removed 8 bases at V and 6 bases at J, leaving 9 bases unmatched. CDR3 bases: TGTGCCAGCGCAATTGGACTAGCGGGTGGCAATGAGCAGTTCTTC. The encoded protein is CASAIGLAGGNEQFF.

The CDR3 bases are TGTGCCAGCAGTTTCGCGGGTCAGCCCCAGCATTTT. Encoded protein: CASSFAGQPQHF. The chain combines TRBV27 with TRBJ1-5; D gene unclear. The V and J ends lost 3 bases and 6 bases respectively, with 6 bases between them. Germline CDR1 is MNHEY and CDR2 is SMNVEV (reference sequence). This CDR3 contains 12 residues.

In this sample, this clonotype turned up once. V usage is TRBV29-1 and J usage is TRBJ2-7; TRBD2 agrees at 7 bases. Looked up from germline, CDR1 is SQVTM and CDR2 is ANQGSEA. The CDR3 spans 16 residues. The V segment lost 0 bases and the J segment 2 bases; nucleotides outside the gene matches: 10. CDR3 bases: TGCAGCGTTGAAGACGGAACTGGCGGGGGAGCCTACGAGCAGTACTTC. It specifies CSVEDGTGGGAYEQYF.

The chain carries TRBV2 and TRBJ1-2, with D unclear. The germline CDR1 and CDR2 sequences are SNHLY and FYNNEI. There are 14 residues in the CDR3. With 7 bases removed from V and 6 bases from J, the gap between germline ends came to 18 bases. This chain's CDR3 is CASKLGSSDNGYTF. The CDR3 bases are TGTGCCAGCAAGTTAGGGTCTAGCGATAATGGCTACACCTTC. Full variable domain (missing parts from reference TRBV2 and TRBJ1-2): EPEVTQTPSHQVTQMGQEVILRCVPISNHLYFYWYRQILGQKVEFLVSFYNNEISEKSEIFDDQFSVERPDGSNFTLKIRSTKLEDSAMYFCASKLGSSDNGYTFGSGTRLTVV.

The CDR3 nucleotides are TGTGCCAGCAGTCCCCCTGGTATTGGCTCGGATGAGCAGTTCTTC. This gives the protein CASSPPGIGSDEQFF. This rearrangement joins TRBV7-8 to TRBJ2-1; D is uncertain. The germline gives CDR1 SGHVS, CDR2 FQNEAQ. The CDR3 length is 15 residues. Trimming shortened V by 6 bases and J by 8 bases, and 20 bases separated the two germline ends.

The genes are TRBV7-6 and TRBJ1-1; D is unclear. V lost 4 bases and J 1 base, leaving 7 bases between the germline ends. The germline CDR1 and CDR2 sequences are SGHVS and FNYEAQ. There are 13 residues in the CDR3. The CDR3 bases are TGTGCCAGCAGCTCGAACAAGAACACTGAAGCTTTCTTT. This encodes CASSSNKNTEAFF.

This clonotype has at least ten counts. The CDR3 region is CASSMSSRGGNQPQHF. CDR3 nucleotide sequence: TGTGCCAGTAGTATGAGTAGCAGGGGAGGCAATCAGCCCCAGCATTTT. The chain carries TRBV19 and TRBJ1-5; weak D call: TRBD1 (6 bases). CDR3 length: 16 residues. Germline V CDR1 and CDR2: LNHDA, SQIVND (reference sequence). Trimming took off 3 bases at V and 2 bases at J, with 14 bases between the two ends.

The V and J genes are TRBV19 and TRBJ2-5; 7 bases agree with TRBD2. The J call may be mistaken, given a closer DNA end match to TRBJ2-7. Per the germline V gene, CDR1 is LNHDA and CDR2 is SQIVND (reference sequence). The CDR3 is 14 amino acids. This chain's CDR3 is CASSIASGLYEQYF. In DNA form, the CDR3 reads TGTGCCAGTAGTATCGCTAGCGGATTATACGAGCAGTACTTC.

In DNA, the CDR3 is TGTGCCAGCAGTACCGGGACCTCCCCTTACGAGCAGTACTTC. Translated, it gives CASSTGTSPYEQYF. This sequence joins TRBV9 and TRBJ2-7; the D gene could be TRBD1 or TRBD2 (5 bases each). The CDR3 sequence is 14 residues long. Germline loops: CDR1 SGDLS, CDR2 YYNGEE. V was shortened by 5 bases and J by 4 bases, with 16 bases between the two germline ends.

This chain uses TRBV7-9 with TRBJ1-1, with 7 bases that match TRBD1. This CDR3 is 16 amino acids long. CDR1 SEHNR and CDR2 FQNEAQ come from the germline V gene (reference sequence). The J segment lost 11 bases and the V segment lost 6 bases, leaving 21 bases of the junction unmatched. The CDR3 loop reads CASSYPGPGGSMRAFF. DNA of the CDR3: TGTGCCAGCAGTTATCCGGGTCCAGGGGGATCCATGAGGGCTTTCTTT.

The J gene is TRBJ2-4, the V gene TRBV2; TRBD2 matches 10 bases. The ends lost 6 bases at V and 6 bases at J; junction bases unmatched: 11. CDR1 is SNHLY, CDR2 FYNNEI, per germline. This CDR3 is built from 16 residues. The CDR3 DNA follows: TGTGCCAGCAGCCCTACTAGCGGGACTCTTAGAAACATTCAGTACTTC. Protein sequence: CASSPTSGTLRNIQYF.